The 5 T cell receptor beta chains below come from one sample, sequenced in a study of somatic mutations in cytotoxic T cells in rheumatoid arthritis. Produced via immunoSEQ multiplex PCR; TCRdb's table is partial and in-frame only. The sample records about 15,000 clones, about four fifths being singletons. The sample was CD8+ T cells sorted from blood. The receptor set was obtained from an adult with rheumatoid arthritis.

The J gene is TRBJ2-1, the V gene TRBV6-6; 9 nucleotides align to TRBD2. The CDR3 consists of 11 residues. After removal of 7 bases from V and 14 bases from J, the junction contained 6 bases not matched to a gene. The V gene's germline CDR1 is MNHNY and CDR2 SVGAGI (reference sequence). The CDR3 loop is CASTIAGEKFF. CDR3 in DNA: TGTGCCAGCACTATAGCGGGAGAGAAGTTCTTC.

The rearrangement joins TRBV4-1 to TRBJ2-7, with 14 bases lining up with TRBD2. J was trimmed by 5 bases and V by 0 bases; bases with no gene match: 3. CDR3 length: 16 amino acids. From germline, CDR1 is MGHRA and CDR2 YSYEKL. The CDR3 is CASSQEGGLAGDEQYF. The CDR3, as DNA: TGCGCCAGCAGCCAAGAAGGGGGACTAGCGGGAGACGAGCAGTACTTC.

V gene TRBV7-9 combines with J gene TRBJ2-2, with TRBD1 matching over 7 bases. The CDR3 totals 15 residues. The junction had 6 bases not matched to a gene; V was cut back by 4 bases and J by 4 bases. Germline V gives CDR1 SEHNR, CDR2 FQNEAQ (reference sequence). The CDR3 DNA reads TGTGCCAGCAGCTCCCTGACAGGGCCCACCGGGGAGCTGTTTTTT. Its translation: CASSSLTGPTGELFF.

The rearrangement uses TRBV6-4 and TRBJ2-1; 11 bases are shared with TRBD2. Germline-derived CDR1 and CDR2 are MRHNA and SNTAGT. The length of the CDR3 is 15 residues. Losses at the gene ends were 5 bases for V and 4 bases for J; bases not matched to a gene: 4. CDR3 nucleotides: TGTGCCAGCAGTCTTAGCGGGGGGGCTTACAATGAGCAGTTCTTC. This encodes CASSLSGGAYNEQFF.

The chain employs TRBV18 and TRBJ2-5; 8 positions match TRBD2. The DNA end lines up better with TRBJ2-7; the J call may be wrong. Germline loops: CDR1 KGHSH, CDR2 LQKENI. This CDR3 comprises 16 residues. The CDR3 is CASSPPTGGPPYEQYF. In DNA, the CDR3 is TGTGCCAGCTCACCACCGACGGGGGGGCCGCCCTACGAGCAGTACTTC.